Following are 22 T cell receptor beta chains from one sample sequenced in a study of OX40 agonist ivuxolimab in advanced cancers. Method: immunoSEQ multiplex PCR; TCRdb's copy keeps in-frame clones and lacks some. The sample has 73,000 or so clones, 75% to 85% seen once. Sequences were derived from CD4+ or CD8+ T cells sorted from blood, sampled in a trial of the OX40 agonist ivuxolimab. These TCRs come from an adult with an advanced solid tumor such as melanoma, head and neck, liver or kidney cancer.

The rearrangement joins TRBV18 to TRBJ1-1, with D possibly being TRBD1 (5 bases). V was trimmed by 0 bases and J by 2 bases, leaving 10 bases between them. Germline V gene data show CDR1 as KGHSH and CDR2 as LQKENI. This CDR3 has 15 amino acids. Written as DNA, the CDR3 is TGTGCCAGCTCACCACCTTCTGACAGCAACACTGAAGCTTTCTTT. It specifies CASSPPSDSNTEAFF.

V is TRBV10-3 and J is TRBJ2-7; D may correspond to TRBD1 or TRBD2 (5 bases each). Per the germline V gene, CDR1 is ENHRY and CDR2 is SYGVKD. With 4 bases removed from V and 4 bases from J, the gap between germline ends came to 8 bases. The CDR3 runs to 12 residues. The CDR3 DNA reads TGTGCCATCAGTGCAGAGGGGTACGAGCAGTACTTC. It translates to CAISAEGYEQYF.

The chain combines TRBV18 with TRBJ2-5; D may be TRBD1 or TRBD2 (5 bases each). The CDR3 sequence is 16 residues long. CDR1 and CDR2 (germline): KGHSH, LQKENI. V lost 2 bases and J 5 bases, leaving 18 bases between the germline ends. The CDR3 region is CASSPDGTVRMETQYF. The CDR3 coding sequence is TGTGCCAGCTCACCAGACGGGACGGTGAGGATGGAGACCCAGTACTTC.

The gene calls are TRBV30 and TRBJ1-4; D uncertain. This CDR3 comprises 10 residues. The V end was cut by 5 bases, the J end by 8 bases, with 6 bases between. The germline V gene has CDR1 GTSNPN and CDR2 SVGIG (reference sequence). CDR3 nucleotides: TGTGCCTGGGGGTCCGAAAAACTGTTTTTT. It specifies CAWGSEKLFF.

V is TRBV11-3 and J is TRBJ2-5, with D uncertain. The ends were cut back, 0 bases at V and 2 bases at J, with 4 bases in the middle. Germline V gene lookup returns CDR1 SGHNT and CDR2 YENEEA. This CDR3 spans 13 amino acids. CDR3 residues: CASSLDSQETQYF. The CDR3 nucleotides read TGTGCCAGCAGCTTAGACTCTCAAGAGACCCAGTACTTC.

This chain joins TRBV10-3 and TRBJ1-3; possible D gene TRBD1, 6 bases. Germline V gives CDR1 ENHRY, CDR2 SYGVKD. This CDR3 is built from 12 residues. Trimming took off 10 bases at V and 1 base at J, with 8 bases between the two ends. The DNA of the CDR3 is TGTGCCAGCACAGGGTCTGGAAACACCATATATTTT. Protein sequence: CASTGSGNTIYF.

The chain combines TRBV2 with TRBJ1-6; 7 bases match TRBD1. The V gene's germline CDR1 is SNHLY and CDR2 FYNNEI. After removal of 6 bases from V and 2 bases from J, the junction contained 4 bases not matched to a gene. The CDR3 covers 15 residues. The CDR3 sequence is CASSLGQPYNSPLHF. DNA of the CDR3: TGTGCCAGCAGCCTGGGACAGCCCTATAATTCACCCCTCCACTTT.

V usage is TRBV27 and J usage is TRBJ2-3; D tentatively fits TRBD1 or TRBD2 (5 bases each). The germline V gene has CDR1 MNHEY and CDR2 SMNVEV (reference sequence). V was clipped by 5 bases and J by 4 bases, with 13 bases between them. CDR3 size: 14 residues. The CDR3 region is CASSGGRRPDTQYF. The CDR3 DNA reads as TGTGCCAGCAGTGGGGGACGACGGCCAGATACGCAGTATTTT.

This chain joins TRBV2 and TRBJ2-3; D call uncertain. The germline CDR1 and CDR2 sequences are SNHLY and FYNNEI. The CDR3 consists of 13 residues. V lost 6 bases and J lost 2, with 9 bases in between. The CDR3 loop is CASRESTTDTQYF. CDR3 DNA sequence: TGTGCCAGCAGGGAATCCACCACAGATACGCAGTATTTT.

The chain carries TRBV6-6 and TRBJ1-1; D possibly corresponds to TRBD1 (5 bases). This CDR3 comprises 15 residues. Trimming pared 8 bases from V and 5 bases from J, leaving 21 bases between. Germline V gene data show CDR1 as MNHNY and CDR2 as SVGAGI (reference sequence). The CDR3, as DNA: TGTGCCAGCTCCACCCCCGCACAGGAGGGGACTGAAGCTTTCTTT. Encoded protein: CASSTPAQEGTEAFF.

V gene TRBV5-1 combines with J gene TRBJ1-1; D not certain. V was trimmed by 3 bases and J by 5 bases, leaving 11 bases between them. The CDR3 extends over 13 amino acids. Germline loops: CDR1 SGHRS, CDR2 YFSETQ. CDR3 in DNA: TGCGCCAGCAGCTCCGGCCCGGGGACTGAAGCTTTCTTT. It translates to CASSSGPGTEAFF. Based on the CDR3 plus reference TRBV5-1 and TRBJ1-1, the full variable domain is KAGVTQTPRYLIKTRGQQVTLSCSPISGHRSVSWYQQTPGQGLQFLFEYFSETQRNKGNFPGRFSGRQFSNSRSEMNVSTLELGDSALYLCASSSGPGTEAFFGQGTRLTVV.

The chain recombines TRBV7-9 with TRBJ2-1, with D possibly TRBD1 on 5 matching bases. V lost 1 base, J lost 7 bases, and 11 bases lay in between. Looked up from germline, CDR1 is SEHNR and CDR2 is FQNEAQ (reference sequence). This CDR3 has 14 amino acids. The DNA for the CDR3 is TGTGCCAGCAGCTTAGGTCAGGGATTGAATGAGCAGTTCTTC. This encodes CASSLGQGLNEQFF.

The chain carries TRBV2 and TRBJ1-6, with 9 bases aligning to TRBD1. Germline lookup yields CDR1 SNHLY and CDR2 FYNNEI. The CDR3 extends over 14 amino acids. Trimming at V came to 6 bases and at J to 5 bases, leaving 2 bases not matched to a gene. The CDR3 DNA reads TGTGCCAGCAGCTGGGACAGGGATAATTCACCCCTCCACTTT. This gives the protein CASSWDRDNSPLHF.

The CDR3 DNA sequence: TGCGCCAGCAGCTTGAATAGCAATGAGCAGTTCTTC. Translated, it gives CASSLNSNEQFF. V and J are TRBV5-1 and TRBJ2-1, with D unresolved. CDR3 length: 12 residues. Germline CDR1 is SGHRS and CDR2 is YFSETQ. Between the trimmed V and J ends, which lost 1 base and 6 bases, there was a span of 5 bases.

This chain uses TRBV30 with TRBJ2-3; TRBD1 might be the D (5 bases). The CDR3 length is 14 residues. Germline V gene sequence: CDR1 GTSNPN, CDR2 SVGIG (reference sequence). Trimming left V 4 bases short and J 6 bases short, with 17 bases between. CDR3 protein: CAWTLGAAVDTQYF. In DNA form, the CDR3 reads TGTGCCTGGACCCTAGGGGCTGCCGTCGATACGCAGTATTTT. The full variable domain, its missing parts supplied by reference TRBV30 and TRBJ2-3, is SQTIHQWPATLVQPVGSPLSLECTVEGTSNPNLYWYRQAAGRGLQLLFYSVGIGQISSEVPQNLSASRPQDRQFILSSKKLLLSDSGFYLCAWTLGAAVDTQYFGPGTRLTVL.

The chain links TRBV6-7 to TRBJ2-5; D uncertain. TRBV6-7 belongs to the ORF category, with a function that is uncertain. The germline V and J ends were trimmed by 2 bases and 5 bases, with 9 bases remaining between them. The CDR3 has 13 amino acids. Here the CDR3 reads CASSYEVKETQYF. The DNA for the CDR3 is TGTGCCAGCAGTTACGAGGTTAAGGAGACCCAGTACTTC.

J is TRBJ1-3 and V is TRBV5-4, with TRBD1 matching over 10 bases. The CDR3 is made up of 14 amino acids. Germline V gives CDR1 SGHNT, CDR2 YYREEE (reference sequence). V lost 4 bases, J lost 4 bases, and 2 bases stayed unmatched. CDR3 DNA sequence: TGTGCCAGCAGCCGGGACAGGGGCGGAAACACCATATATTTT. Amino acid sequence: CASSRDRGGNTIYF.

The V gene is TRBV10-3, the J gene TRBJ1-1; D ambiguous. The V end was cut by 5 bases, the J end by 0 bases, with 16 bases between. Per the germline V gene, CDR1 is ENHRY and CDR2 is SYGVKD. This CDR3 has 16 amino acids. CDR3 DNA sequence: TGTGCCATCAGTTCCCCTCCGGGCGGGATGAACACTGAAGCTTTCTTT. It is translated as CAISSPPGGMNTEAFF.

This chain uses TRBV21-1 with TRBJ1-4; the D segment call TRBD1 is taken from the table without a DNA check. TRBV21-1 counts as a pseudogene. The CDR3 sequence is 19 residues long. The CDR3 spells CASSPRQGYFPATNEKLFF. DNA for the CDR3: TGTGCCAGCAGCCCGCGACAGGGGTATTTCCCCGCAACTAATGAAAAACTGTTTTTT.

The rearrangement joins TRBV2 to TRBJ2-7; D is possibly TRBD1 (7 bases). The CDR3 is 11 residues long. V lost 8 bases to trimming and J lost 6 bases, with 11 bases between them. Looked up from germline, CDR1 is SNHLY and CDR2 is FYNNEI. CDR3: CASLQGGEQYF. In nucleotides, the CDR3 is TGTGCCAGCCTGCAGGGGGGCGAGCAGTACTTC.

V and J are TRBV5-4 and TRBJ2-2; 7 bases are shared with TRBD1. This CDR3 comprises 19 residues. Germline V CDR1 and CDR2: SGHNT, YYREEE (reference sequence). The J segment lost 4 bases and the V segment lost 0 bases, leaving 15 bases of the junction unmatched. The CDR3 DNA sequence: TGTGCCAGCAGCTTGGGGTCACGGACAGGACCTTCGGGCACCGGGGAGCTGTTTTTT. It is translated as CASSLGSRTGPSGTGELFF.

This rearrangement joins TRBV7-9 to TRBJ1-5; D not certain. Germline assignment: CDR1 SEHNR and CDR2 FQNEAQ (reference sequence). This CDR3 has 16 amino acids. V lost 5 bases to trimming and J lost 4 bases, with 18 bases between them. The CDR3 bases are TGTGCCAGCAGCCCCCAATGGGGATCGGGGAATCAGCCCCAGCATTTT. This sequence encodes CASSPQWGSGNQPQHF.